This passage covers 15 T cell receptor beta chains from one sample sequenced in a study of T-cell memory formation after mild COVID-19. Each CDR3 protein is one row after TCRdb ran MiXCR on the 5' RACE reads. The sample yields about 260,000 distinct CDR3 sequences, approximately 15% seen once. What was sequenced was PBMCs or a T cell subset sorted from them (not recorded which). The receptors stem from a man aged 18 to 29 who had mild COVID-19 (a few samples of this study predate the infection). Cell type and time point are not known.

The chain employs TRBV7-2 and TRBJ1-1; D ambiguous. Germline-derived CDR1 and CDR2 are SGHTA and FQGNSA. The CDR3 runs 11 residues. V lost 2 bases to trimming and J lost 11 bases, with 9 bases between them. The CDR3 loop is CASSLMGRAFF. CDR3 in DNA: TGTGCCAGCAGCTTAATGGGTCGGGCTTTCTTT.

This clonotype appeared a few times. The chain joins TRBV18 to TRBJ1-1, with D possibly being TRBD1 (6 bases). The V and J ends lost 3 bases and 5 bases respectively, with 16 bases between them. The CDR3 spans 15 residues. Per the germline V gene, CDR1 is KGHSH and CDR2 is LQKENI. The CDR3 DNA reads TGTGCCAGCTCACCCGATCCAGGGGTCAGGACTGAAGCTTTCTTT. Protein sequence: CASSPDPGVRTEAFF. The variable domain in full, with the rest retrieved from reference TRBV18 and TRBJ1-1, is NAGVMQNPRHLVRRRGQEARLRCSPMKGHSHVYWYRQLPEEGLKFMVYLQKENIIDESGMPKERFSAEFPKEGPSILRIQQVVRGDSAAYFCASSPDPGVRTEAFFGQGTRLTVV.

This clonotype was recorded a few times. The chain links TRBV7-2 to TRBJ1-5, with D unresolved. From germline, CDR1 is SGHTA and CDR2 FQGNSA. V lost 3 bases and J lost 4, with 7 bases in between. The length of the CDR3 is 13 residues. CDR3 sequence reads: CASSFPPNQPQHF. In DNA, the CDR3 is TGTGCCAGCAGCTTTCCCCCAAATCAGCCCCAGCATTTT.

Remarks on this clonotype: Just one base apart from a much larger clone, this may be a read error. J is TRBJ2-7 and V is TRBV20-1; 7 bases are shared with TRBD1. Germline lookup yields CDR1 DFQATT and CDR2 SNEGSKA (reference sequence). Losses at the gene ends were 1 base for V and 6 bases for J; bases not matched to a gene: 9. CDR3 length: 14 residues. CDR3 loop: CSARVRDSGSEQYF. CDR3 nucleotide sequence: TGCAGTGCTAGAGTTCGGGACAGTGGTTCCGAGCAGTACTTC.

CDR3 residues: CSARDAGIFTDTQYF. The CDR3 DNA follows: TGCAGTGCTAGAGATGCCGGGATATTCACAGATACGCAGTATTTT. The rearrangement links TRBV20-1 to TRBJ2-3; tentatively, D is TRBD2 (5 bases). V was cut by 0 bases and J by 2 bases, with 12 bases left in between. This CDR3 has 15 amino acids. In germline, CDR1 is DFQATT, CDR2 SNEGSKA (reference sequence).

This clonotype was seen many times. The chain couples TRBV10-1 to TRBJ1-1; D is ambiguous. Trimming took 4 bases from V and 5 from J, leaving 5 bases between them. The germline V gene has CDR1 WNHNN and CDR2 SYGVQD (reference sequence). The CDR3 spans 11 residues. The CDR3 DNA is TGCGCCAGCAGTGCGGGGACTGAAGCTTTCTTT. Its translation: CASSAGTEAFF.

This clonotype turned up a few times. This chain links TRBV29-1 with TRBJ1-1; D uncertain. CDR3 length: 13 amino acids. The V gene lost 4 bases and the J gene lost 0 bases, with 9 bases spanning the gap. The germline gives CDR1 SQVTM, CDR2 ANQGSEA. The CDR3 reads CSVARTVNTEAFF. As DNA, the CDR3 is TGCAGCGTTGCCAGGACGGTGAACACTGAAGCTTTCTTT.

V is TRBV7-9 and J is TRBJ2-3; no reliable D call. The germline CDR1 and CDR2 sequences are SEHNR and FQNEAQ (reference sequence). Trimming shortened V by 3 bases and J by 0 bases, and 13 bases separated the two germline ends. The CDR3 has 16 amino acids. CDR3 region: CASSLWLEQSTDTQYF. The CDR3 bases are TGTGCCAGCAGCTTGTGGCTAGAACAAAGCACAGATACGCAGTATTTT.

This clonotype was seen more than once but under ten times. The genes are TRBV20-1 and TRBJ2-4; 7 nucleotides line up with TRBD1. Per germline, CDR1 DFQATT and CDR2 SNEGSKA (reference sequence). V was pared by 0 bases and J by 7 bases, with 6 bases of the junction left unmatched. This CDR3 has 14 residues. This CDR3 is CSARDRQGVNIQYF. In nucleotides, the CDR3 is TGCAGTGCTAGAGATCGACAGGGTGTCAACATTCAGTACTTC.

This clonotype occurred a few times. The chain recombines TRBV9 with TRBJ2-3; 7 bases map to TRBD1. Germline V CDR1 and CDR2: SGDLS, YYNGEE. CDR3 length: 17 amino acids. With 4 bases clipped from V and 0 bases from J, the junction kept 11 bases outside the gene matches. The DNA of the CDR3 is TGTGCCAGCAGCCTCAGGACAGGTACTACTAGCACAGATACGCAGTATTTT. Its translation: CASSLRTGTTSTDTQYF.

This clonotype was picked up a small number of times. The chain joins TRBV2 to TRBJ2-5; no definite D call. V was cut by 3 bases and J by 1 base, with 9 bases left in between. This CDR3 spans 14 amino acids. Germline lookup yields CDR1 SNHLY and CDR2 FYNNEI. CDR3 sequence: CASSEEVLQETQYF. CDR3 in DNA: TGTGCCAGCAGTGAGGAAGTACTCCAAGAGACCCAGTACTTC.

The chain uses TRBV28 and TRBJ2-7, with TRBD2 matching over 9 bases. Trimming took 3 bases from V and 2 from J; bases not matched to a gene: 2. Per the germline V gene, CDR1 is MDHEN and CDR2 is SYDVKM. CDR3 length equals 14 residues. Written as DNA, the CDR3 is TGTGCCAGCAGTTTTTCTAGCGGGGCCTACGAGCAGTACGTC. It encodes CASSFSSGAYEQYV.

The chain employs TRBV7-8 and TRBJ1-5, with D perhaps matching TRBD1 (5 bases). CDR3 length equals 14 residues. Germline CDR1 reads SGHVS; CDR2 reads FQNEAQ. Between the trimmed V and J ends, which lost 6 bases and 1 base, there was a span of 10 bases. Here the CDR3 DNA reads TGTGCCAGCAGTTGGGGGTCCAGCAATCAGCCCCAGCATTTT. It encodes CASSWGSSNQPQHF.

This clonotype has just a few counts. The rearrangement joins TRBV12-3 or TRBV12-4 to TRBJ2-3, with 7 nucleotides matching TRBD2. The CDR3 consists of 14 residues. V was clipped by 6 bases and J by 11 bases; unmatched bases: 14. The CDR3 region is CASSPGLLRGEQYF. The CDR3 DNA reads TGTGCCAGCAGCCCGGGACTCCTCCGGGGGGAGCAGTATTTT.

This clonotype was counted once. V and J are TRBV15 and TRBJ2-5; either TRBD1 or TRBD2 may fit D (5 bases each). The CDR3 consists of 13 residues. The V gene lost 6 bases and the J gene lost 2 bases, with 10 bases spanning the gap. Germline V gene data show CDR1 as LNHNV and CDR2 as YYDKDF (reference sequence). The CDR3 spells CATRGVNQETQYF. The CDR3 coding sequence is TGTGCCACCAGGGGGGTGAATCAAGAGACCCAGTACTTC. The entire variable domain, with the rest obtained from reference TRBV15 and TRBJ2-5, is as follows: DAMVIQNPRYQVTQFGKPVTLSCSQTLNHNVMYWYQQKSSQAPKLLFHYYDKDFNNEADTPDNFQSRRPNTSFCFLDIRSPGLGDTAMYLCATRGVNQETQYFGPGTRLLVL.